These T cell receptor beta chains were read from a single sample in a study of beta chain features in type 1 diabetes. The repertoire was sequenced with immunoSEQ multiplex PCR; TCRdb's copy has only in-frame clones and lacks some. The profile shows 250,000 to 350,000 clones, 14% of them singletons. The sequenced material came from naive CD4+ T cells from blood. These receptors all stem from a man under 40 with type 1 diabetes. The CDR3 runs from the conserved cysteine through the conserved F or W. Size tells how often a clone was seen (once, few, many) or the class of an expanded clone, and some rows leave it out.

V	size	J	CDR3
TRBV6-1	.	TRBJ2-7	CASSQSGRFTYEQYF
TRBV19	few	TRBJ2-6	CASSIHGSGANVLTF
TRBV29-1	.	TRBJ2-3	CSAGQGYDTQYF
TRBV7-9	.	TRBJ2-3	CASRPTLGIAEEQDTQYF
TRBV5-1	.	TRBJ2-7	CASSLQGLANDEQYF
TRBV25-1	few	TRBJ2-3	CASSDAALDTQYF
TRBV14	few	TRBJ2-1	CASSQGLAYNEQFF
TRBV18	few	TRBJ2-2	CASPVGGSNTGELFF
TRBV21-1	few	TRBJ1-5	CASSKLGTGVQPQHF
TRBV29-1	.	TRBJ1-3	CSVLSGNTIYF
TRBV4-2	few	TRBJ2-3	CASSSKTSAADTQYF
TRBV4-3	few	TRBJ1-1	CASSQQGPQVAFF
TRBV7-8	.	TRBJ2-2	CASSPTGLKNTGELFF
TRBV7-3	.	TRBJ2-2	CASSLTAPRLAGVPGELFF
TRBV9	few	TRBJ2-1	CASTPTGGSGNEQFF
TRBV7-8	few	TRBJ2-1	CASSLAAGVGFF
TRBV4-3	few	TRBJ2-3	CASSPGRGFADTQYF
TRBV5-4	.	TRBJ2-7	CASSLLRSHDEQYF
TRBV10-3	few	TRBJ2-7	CAIDSGTSDYEQYF
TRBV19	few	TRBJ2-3	CASSIGLPDTQYF
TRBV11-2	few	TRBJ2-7	CASSAAGRASYEQYF
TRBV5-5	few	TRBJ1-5	CASSLAAGDQPQHF
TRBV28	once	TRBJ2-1	CASCGVNDEQFF
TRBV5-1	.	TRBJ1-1	CASKLPDPGAEAFF
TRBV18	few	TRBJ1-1	CASSTTTEAFF
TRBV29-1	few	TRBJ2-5	CSVAGLRRAKRQETQYF
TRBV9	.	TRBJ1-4	CASSNSGTRGEKLFF
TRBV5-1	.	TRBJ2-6	CASSVYSGANVLTF
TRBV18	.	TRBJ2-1	CASGRQGRDEQFF
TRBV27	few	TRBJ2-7	CASSLSRYYEQYF
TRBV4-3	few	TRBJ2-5	CASSQGGGTGRTQYF
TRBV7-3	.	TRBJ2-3	CASSFSGPTDTQYF
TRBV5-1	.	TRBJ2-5	CASRKTPFQETQYF
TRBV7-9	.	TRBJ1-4	CASSPGTGTEKLFF
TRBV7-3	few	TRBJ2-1	CASSLGEAAYNEQFF
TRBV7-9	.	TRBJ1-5	CASSLWDSQAQHF